This T cell receptor beta chain stems from a study of metastatic and nonmetastatic thyroid tumors. V gave up 3 bases and J gave up 5 bases; unmatched junction bases: 7. The CDR3 is made up of 14 amino acids. Germline V gene sequence: CDR1 DFQATT, CDR2 SNEGSKA (reference sequence). Thyroid surgery took place with no prior treatment in any patient. TCRdb reprocessed the PCR reads via MiXCR. The repertoire has some 23,000 clones, approximately 20% of them found once; the top ten carry 25% to 35%. The source material was blood. The chain carries TRBV20-1 and TRBJ2-4; TRBD2 matches at 7 bases. This TCR was recovered from a female donor with papillary thyroid cancer or a benign thyroid nodule (not recorded which). Some clones in this sample may be carry-over from other donors' samples. The CDR3 region has the DNA TGCAGTGCTAGCGGGGGGTCCGGGCAAAACATTCAGTACTTC. Amino acids: CSASGGSGQNIQYF.